The 20 T cell receptor beta chains listed next were all sequenced from one sample in a study of T cell changes during pregnancy in multiple sclerosis. This table comes from immunoSEQ multiplex PCR, and its TCRdb copy is limited to in-frame clones, with some not included. The sample lists around 95,000 clones; 92% were seen once. The sequencing used peripheral blood, collected after pregnancy. The receptors here all came from a female donor with multiple sclerosis, enrolled in a pregnancy study.

A single count supports this clone. V and J are TRBV7-9 and TRBJ1-5; D remains ambiguous. Germline CDR1 is SEHNR and CDR2 is FQNEAQ (reference sequence). This CDR3 is built from 13 residues. V dropped 8 bases and J dropped 2 bases, with 10 bases sitting between them. Here the CDR3 reads CASSGSGNQPQHF. In DNA form, the CDR3 reads TGTGCCAGCTCGGGTAGCGGCAATCAGCCCCAGCATTTT.

V and J are TRBV6-1 and TRBJ2-6; D unclear. The V gene lost 1 base and the J gene lost 0 bases, with 4 bases spanning the gap. The CDR3 covers 15 residues. CDR1 and CDR2 from the germline V gene are MNHNS and SASEGT. CDR3 bases: TGTGCCAGCAGTGAAGATCTCTCTGGGGCCAACGTCCTGACTTTC. Residues: CASSEDLSGANVLTF.

This clone has more than one count but fewer than ten. The chain carries TRBV30 and TRBJ1-2; TRBD1 matches 9 bases. Germline CDR1 reads GTSNPN; CDR2 reads SVGIG (reference sequence). V gave up 2 bases and J gave up 3 bases; unmatched junction bases: 1. The CDR3 sequence is 13 residues long. In DNA form, the CDR3 reads TGTGCCTGGAGTACAGGGGGCGACTATGGCTACACCTTC. It yields the protein CAWSTGGDYGYTF. The full variable domain, completed using reference TRBV30 and TRBJ1-2, is SQTIHQWPATLVQPVGSPLSLECTVEGTSNPNLYWYRQAAGRGLQLLFYSVGIGQISSEVPQNLSASRPQDRQFILSSKKLLLSDSGFYLCAWSTGGDYGYTFGSGTRLTVV.

V gene TRBV9 combines with J gene TRBJ1-2; D ambiguous. This CDR3 is 12 amino acids long. Germline assignment: CDR1 SGDLS and CDR2 YYNGEE. V lost 0 bases and J lost 10, with 10 bases in between. The CDR3 DNA is TGTGCCAGCAGCGTAGGGGTGGGAGACTACACCTTC. Its translation is CASSVGVGDYTF. Filled out from reference TRBV9 and TRBJ1-2, the complete variable domain reads DSGVTQTPKHLITATGQRVTLRCSPRSGDLSVYWYQQSLDQGLQFLIQYYNGEERAKGNILERFSAQQFPDLHSELNLSSLELGDSALYFCASSVGVGDYTFGSGTRLTVV.

The V and J genes are TRBV28 and TRBJ2-7, with TRBD1 matching 9 bases. Trimming at V came to 10 bases and at J to 2 bases, leaving 9 bases not matched to a gene. Germline-derived CDR1 and CDR2 are MDHEN and SYDVKM. The CDR3 length is 14 residues. The CDR3 loop reads CATRRDRGAYEQYF. The CDR3 region has the DNA TGTGCCACTCGGAGAGACAGGGGGGCCTACGAGCAGTACTTC.

This clone was recorded only once. This chain links TRBV28 with TRBJ2-5; D gene unclear. Trimming pared 1 base from V and 5 bases from J, leaving 8 bases between. CDR3 length: 13 amino acids. Germline CDR1 is MDHEN and CDR2 is SYDVKM. The CDR3 protein is CASSLYSGETQYF. The CDR3 region has the DNA TGTGCCAGCAGTTTATATTCCGGGGAGACCCAGTACTTC.

The rearrangement uses TRBV5-6 and TRBJ2-7; 8 nucleotides align to TRBD1. Per the germline V gene, CDR1 is SGHDT and CDR2 is YYEEEE. The CDR3 sequence is 14 residues long. After removal of 4 bases from V and 3 bases from J, the junction contained 6 bases not matched to a gene. This CDR3 is CASSRGQVDYEQYF. The CDR3 coding sequence is TGTGCCAGCAGCAGGGGACAGGTGGACTACGAGCAGTACTTC. Drawing the rest from reference TRBV5-6 and TRBJ2-7, the complete variable domain is DAGVTQSPTHLIKTRGQQVTLRCSPKSGHDTVSWYQQALGQGPQFIFQYYEEEERQRGNFPDRFSGHQFPNYSSELNVNALLLGDSALYLCASSRGQVDYEQYFGPGTRLTVT.

V gene TRBV18 combines with J gene TRBJ1-4, with a tentative D call TRBD1 (5 bases). Trimming took 1 base from V and 0 from J, leaving 9 bases between them. Germline V gene data show CDR1 as KGHSH and CDR2 as LQKENI. The CDR3 consists of 16 residues. CDR3 sequence reads: CASSPRGLATNEKLFF. The CDR3 nucleotides read TGTGCCAGCTCACCACGGGGACTTGCAACTAATGAAAAACTGTTTTTT. The full variable domain, with the rest looked up from reference TRBV18 and TRBJ1-4, is NAGVMQNPRHLVRRRGQEARLRCSPMKGHSHVYWYRQLPEEGLKFMVYLQKENIIDESGMPKERFSAEFPKEGPSILRIQQVVRGDSAAYFCASSPRGLATNEKLFFGSGTQLSVL.

The gene calls are TRBV5-4 and TRBJ1-2; TRBD1 agrees at 7 bases. After removal of 1 base from V and 2 bases from J, the junction contained 2 bases not matched to a gene. CDR3 length: 14 residues. Germline loops: CDR1 SGHNT, CDR2 YYREEE (reference sequence). The CDR3 sequence is CASSLRDSNYGYTF. The CDR3 DNA sequence: TGTGCCAGCAGCTTGAGGGACAGCAACTATGGCTACACCTTC.

V is TRBV7-8 and J is TRBJ2-1, with 7 bases identical to TRBD2. Germline lookup yields CDR1 SGHVS and CDR2 FQNEAQ. V was clipped by 7 bases and J by 5 bases; unmatched bases: 11. The CDR3 runs 15 residues. The CDR3 DNA follows: TGTGCCAGCAAATTTAAAGCGGGGTCTAACAATGAGCAGTTCTTC. This sequence encodes CASKFKAGSNNEQFF.

The chain is built from TRBV19 and TRBJ2-5; D might be TRBD1 (5 bases). The CDR3 covers 13 residues. The ends were cut back, 7 bases at V and 0 bases at J, with 9 bases in the middle. Germline V gene lookup returns CDR1 LNHDA and CDR2 SQIVND (reference sequence). Here the CDR3 DNA reads TGTGCCAGTACCCAGGGTAACCAAGAGACCCAGTACTTC. Translation: CASTQGNQETQYF.

The chain combines TRBV5-1 with TRBJ2-3; D gene unclear. The CDR3 is 14 amino acids. CDR1 is SGHRS, CDR2 YFSETQ, per germline. Trimming removed 4 bases at V and 4 bases at J, with 13 bases between. CDR3 nucleotides: TGCGCCAGCAGCCCGGGTGATCGGCCAGATACGCAGTATTTT. Protein: CASSPGDRPDTQYF.

This chain connects TRBV5-4 to TRBJ2-7; a possible D gene is TRBD1 (5 bases). Germline lookup yields CDR1 SGHNT and CDR2 YYREEE (reference sequence). The CDR3 has 15 residues. V was cut by 1 base and J by 7 bases, with 18 bases left in between. The CDR3 nucleotides are TGTGCCAGCAGCTTGCAGGGTTTCCCTACGAGGGAGCAGTACTTC. It is translated as CASSLQGFPTREQYF.

This chain uses TRBV29-1 with TRBJ2-3, with D possibly being TRBD1 (6 bases). Per germline, CDR1 SQVTM and CDR2 ANQGSEA. The CDR3 is 14 residues long. V was clipped by 6 bases and J by 0 bases, with 13 bases between them. The CDR3 spells CSVPRQESTDTQYF. CDR3 in DNA: TGCAGCGTACCGAGACAGGAAAGCACAGATACGCAGTATTTT.

The chain combines TRBV7-9 with TRBJ1-4; no firm D call. This CDR3 comprises 14 residues. V was pared by 2 bases and J by 6 bases, with 10 bases between. The germline V gene has CDR1 SEHNR and CDR2 FQNEAQ (reference sequence). The CDR3 spells CASSLLEEYEKLFF. For the CDR3, the DNA is TGTGCCAGCAGCTTATTAGAAGAGTATGAAAAACTGTTTTTT. The full variable domain, with the rest looked up from reference TRBV7-9 and TRBJ1-4, is DTGVSQNPRHKITKRGQNVTFRCDPISEHNRLYWYRQTLGQGPEFLTYFQNEAQLEKSRLLSDRFSAERPKGSFSTLEIQRTEQGDSAMYLCASSLLEEYEKLFFGSGTQLSVL.

V usage is TRBV5-1 and J usage is TRBJ2-5, with 8 nucleotides matching TRBD2. CDR1 SGHRS and CDR2 YFSETQ come from the germline V gene. The CDR3 runs 16 residues. Trimming removed 0 bases from V and 1 base from J; junction bases left unmatched: 5. The CDR3 is CASSLERGGPQETQYF. CDR3 bases: TGCGCCAGCAGCTTGGAACGGGGGGGCCCCCAAGAGACCCAGTACTTC.

The chain links TRBV5-1 to TRBJ2-1, with 7 bases identical to TRBD1. There are 15 residues in the CDR3. Germline V gene sequence: CDR1 SGHRS, CDR2 YFSETQ. V gave up 2 bases and J gave up 10 bases; unmatched junction bases: 12. In DNA, the CDR3 is TGCGCCAGCAGCTTCGGACAGGTTATACAGGGGGAGCAGTTCTTC. It codes for CASSFGQVIQGEQFF.

This clone was observed a single time. The V call is TRBV19, the J call TRBJ2-7; D is perhaps TRBD2 (5 bases). The CDR3 consists of 13 residues. Germline V gives CDR1 LNHDA, CDR2 SQIVND (reference sequence). Trimming left V 10 bases short and J 3 bases short, with 16 bases between. The CDR3 here is CATSTVGGYEQYF. The CDR3, as DNA: TGTGCCACCAGTACCGTCGGAGGCTACGAGCAGTACTTC.

The V gene is TRBV5-1, the J gene TRBJ1-2; TRBD1 aligns across 7 bases. Per the germline V gene, CDR1 is SGHRS and CDR2 is YFSETQ. J lost 2 bases, V lost 4 bases, and 2 bases had no gene match. This CDR3 is 13 amino acids long. In nucleotides, the CDR3 is TGCGCCAGCAGCCAGGGACAGAACTATGGCTACACCTTC. Translation gives CASSQGQNYGYTF.

The gene calls are TRBV30 and TRBJ1-1, with D maybe TRBD1 (5 bases). Germline CDR1 GTSNPN, CDR2 SVGIG (reference sequence). The CDR3 totals 14 residues. V dropped 0 bases and J dropped 0 bases, with 8 bases sitting between them. The CDR3 DNA reads as TGTGCCTGGAGTGTACGGGGGATGAACACTGAAGCTTTCTTT. Translating gives CAWSVRGMNTEAFF.